The 15 T cell receptor beta chains below were found in one sample sequenced in a study of shared clonotypes between healthy human individuals. CD45RO-negative CD8 cells positively selected for CCR7 made up the naive population, which excluded terminally differentiated effector memory CD45RA+ cells. TCRdb's table, derived via immunoSEQ multiplex PCR, lists solely in-frame clones and lacks some. The repertoire includes fewer than 850,000 clones, about 97% of them detected once, and less than 0.25% sits in the top ten. Sequencing was done on a sample of naive CD8+ T cells sorted from blood. The receptors were sampled from a man aged 25 to 40 in good health.

The V and J genes are TRBV11-2 and TRBJ2-1; D remains ambiguous. This CDR3 is built from 12 residues. CDR1 and CDR2 from the germline V gene are SGHAT and FQNNGV. V was pared by 5 bases and J by 9 bases, with 11 bases between. The CDR3, as DNA: TGTGCCAGCAGCGCGTCTAGAGGTGAGCAGTTCTTC. As protein: CASSASRGEQFF.

The genes are TRBV6-5 and TRBJ2-2; tentatively, D is TRBD1 (5 bases). V was clipped by 5 bases and J by 6 bases, with 10 bases between them. The CDR3 consists of 13 residues. CDR1 and CDR2 from the germline V gene are MNHEY and SVGAGI. In DNA form, the CDR3 reads TGTGCCAGCAGTGTACAGGTTGCCGGGGAGCTGTTTTTT. Encoded protein: CASSVQVAGELFF.

This clone was seen a single time. The gene calls are TRBV7-9 and TRBJ2-5; 11 bases agree with TRBD1. Germline CDR1 and CDR2: SEHNR and FQNEAQ (reference sequence). The trim removed 1 base at V and 2 bases at J, leaving 0 bases unmatched. This CDR3 has 15 residues. The CDR3 DNA reads as TGTGCCAGCAGCTTAGGGGACAGGGGGCAAGAGACCCAGTACTTC. Amino acids: CASSLGDRGQETQYF.

The CDR3 here is CASSIVGTGGFDEQFF. CDR3 sequence (DNA): TGTGCCAGTAGTATTGTTGGGACAGGGGGTTTTGATGAGCAGTTCTTC. This rearrangement joins TRBV19 to TRBJ2-1; TRBD1 agrees at 11 bases. V dropped 3 bases and J dropped 8; count of bases not matched to a gene: 9. Per germline, CDR1 LNHDA and CDR2 SQIVND (reference sequence). The CDR3 is made up of 16 amino acids.

The chain uses TRBV14 and TRBJ2-3; D possibly uses TRBD1 or TRBD2 (5 bases each). V was clipped by 4 bases and J by 5 bases, with 16 bases between them. The germline CDR1 and CDR2 sequences are SGHDN and FVKESK. This CDR3 spans 15 amino acids. The CDR3 nucleotides are TGTGCCAGCAGCCCTTGGAGCCATGGGGGAGATACGCAGTATTTT. It specifies CASSPWSHGGDTQYF.

This chain joins TRBV7-9 and TRBJ2-7, with D hard to call. V lost 1 base to trimming and J lost 1 base, with 11 bases between them. CDR3 size: 15 residues. Germline CDR1 SEHNR, CDR2 FQNEAQ (reference sequence). CDR3 DNA: TGTGCCAGCAGCTTAGAGCTTACCCCATCCTACGAGCAGTACTTC. Translation: CASSLELTPSYEQYF.

The chain is built from TRBV9 and TRBJ2-1, with TRBD2 matching over 16 bases. Germline lookup yields CDR1 SGDLS and CDR2 YYNGEE. The length of the CDR3 is 17 residues. The junction had 8 bases not matched to a gene; V was cut back by 3 bases and J by 8 bases. The chain's CDR3 is CASSAGTSGRAGYEQFF. CDR3 nucleotide sequence: TGTGCCAGCAGCGCAGGGACTAGCGGGAGGGCCGGCTATGAGCAGTTCTTC.

The chain uses TRBV5-5 and TRBJ1-1; TRBD1 aligns across 9 bases. From germline, CDR1 is SGHKS and CDR2 YYEKEE (reference sequence). The V gene end was trimmed by 0 bases and the J gene end by 1 base; junction bases not matched to a gene: 13. This CDR3 has 19 residues. The CDR3 reads CASSLGEPGQGYSNTEAFF. DNA of the CDR3: TGTGCCAGCAGCTTGGGGGAACCGGGACAGGGTTATTCGAACACTGAAGCTTTCTTT.

V is TRBV12-2 and J is TRBJ2-7; the table calls TRBD1, which could not be checked here. TRBV12-2 is a pseudogene locus. The CDR3 is 16 amino acids. The CDR3 spells CASRLGAGGSSYEQYF. DNA of the CDR3: TGTGCAAGTCGCTTAGGGGCAGGGGGTTCCTCCTACGAGCAGTACTTC.

The rearrangement uses TRBV2 and TRBJ2-6; D is unresolved. V was pared by 8 bases and J by 4 bases, with 12 bases between. CDR3 length: 14 residues. Germline CDR1 is SNHLY and CDR2 is FYNNEI. The CDR3: CASEDSAGANVLTF. CDR3 nucleotide sequence: TGTGCCAGCGAAGACTCGGCCGGGGCCAACGTCCTGACTTTC.

This chain uses TRBV6-1 with TRBJ2-1; TRBD1 is a possible D gene (6 bases). The V gene lost 2 bases and the J gene lost 0 bases, with 11 bases spanning the gap. CDR3 length equals 16 residues. Germline CDR1 and CDR2: MNHNS and SASEGT. The CDR3 DNA sequence: TGTGCCAGCAGTGAAAACAGGGCTTTCTCCTACAATGAGCAGTTCTTC. Translating it yields CASSENRAFSYNEQFF.

The gene calls are TRBV27 and TRBJ2-7; D is uncertain. Germline V gene data show CDR1 as MNHEY and CDR2 as SMNVEV (reference sequence). The V and J ends lost 2 bases and 0 bases respectively, with 14 bases between them. The CDR3 sequence is 16 residues long. Here the CDR3 reads CASSLLSTGSSYEQYF. CDR3 DNA sequence: TGTGCCAGCAGTTTACTGTCTACCGGAAGCTCCTACGAGCAGTACTTC.

The table lists this clone with a count of one. Here the CDR3 DNA reads TGTGCCAGCAATCCGGTAGGGGGCGGCCGAAACACCATATATTTT. Protein sequence: CASNPVGGGRNTIYF. V is TRBV28 and J is TRBJ1-3; 7 bases line up with TRBD1. The V and J ends lost 7 bases and 5 bases, in that order; junction bases with no gene match: 11. Germline lookup yields CDR1 MDHEN and CDR2 SYDVKM. The CDR3 is made up of 15 amino acids. Using reference TRBV28 and TRBJ1-3 for the parts outside the CDR3, the full variable domain is DVKVTQSSRYLVKRTGEKVFLECVQDMDHENMFWYRQDPGLGLRLIYFSYDVKMKEKGDIPEGYSVSREKKERFSLILESASTNQTSMYLCASNPVGGGRNTIYFGEGSWLTVV.

DNA of the CDR3: TGTGCCAGCAGTCCGGGACTAGCGGGAGGAACAGATACGCAGTATTTT. Amino acids: CASSPGLAGGTDTQYF. The chain carries TRBV7-9 and TRBJ2-3; 15 positions agree with TRBD2. Germline CDR1 is SEHNR and CDR2 is FQNEAQ (reference sequence). The V and J ends lost 6 bases and 3 bases, in that order; junction bases with no gene match: 4. The CDR3 loop spans 16 amino acids.

The chain couples TRBV5-4 to TRBJ2-1, with D unresolved. CDR3 length: 14 residues. V lost 4 bases, J lost 8 bases, and 16 bases lay in between. Germline assignment: CDR1 SGHNT and CDR2 YYREEE (reference sequence). The chain's CDR3 is CASSEVASLDEQFF. As DNA, the CDR3 is TGTGCCAGCAGCGAAGTAGCTTCGTTAGATGAGCAGTTCTTC. Supplemented by reference TRBV5-4 and TRBJ2-1, the full variable domain reads ETGVTQSPTHLIKTRGQQVTLRCSSQSGHNTVSWYQQALGQGPQFIFQYYREEENGRGNFPPRFSGLQFPNYSSELNVNALELDDSALYLCASSEVASLDEQFFGPGTRLTVL.